This T cell receptor beta chain was recorded in a study of blood T cell repertoires in COVID-19. Looking at the study overall: COVID-19 samples collected from the United States, Italy and Spain covered acute and convalescent phases. T cells, B-cell-depleted T cells, or PBMCs provided the cDNA or gDNA that served as material.

With 7 bases clipped from V and 9 bases from J, the junction kept 8 bases outside the gene matches. Germline V lookup: CDR1 MNHNY, CDR2 SVGAGI (reference sequence). The CDR3 contains 14 residues. Per the original methods: Researchers report that nucleated cell counts were estimated from reference gene primer amplification. Generated by immunoSEQ multiplex PCR, the TCRdb table keeps only in-frame clones and is missing some. Clone size and V and J calls were adopted from that table, with D and trimming inferred from the DNA. This sample has around 92,000 clones; roughly 87% occur once, and the top ten carry 5% to 6.5%.

The source of this sequence is a woman aged 80 or older with active COVID-19. The specimen was peripheral blood. The chain recombines TRBV6-6 with TRBJ2-5; the match to TRBD2 covers 13 bases. The chain's CDR3 is CASTGLAGTEAQYF. The CDR3 DNA reads TGTGCCAGCACGGGACTAGCGGGAACCGAGGCCCAGTACTTC.